This TCR beta chain was recorded in a study of cytomegalovirus exposure and HLA in healthy donors. General study results and limits: As immune exposure information, only CMV serostatus was available.

60 Vbeta and 13 Jbeta primers were used in PCR. Assay used: immunoSEQ multiplex PCR; TCRdb lists only in-frame clones, some missing. Among over 100,000 clones listed, about 60% were seen once. Comment on this clone: Its target is not known.

Germline values: CDR1 MNHNY, CDR2 SVGAGI (reference sequence). The CDR3 runs 16 residues. Trimming cost V 2 bases and J 2 bases; bases outside gene matches: 7. This clonotype originated in a woman aged 25 to 39 in good health and CMV-seronegative. The specimen was PBMCs. J is TRBJ2-3 and V is TRBV6-6, with 7 positions matching TRBD1. CDR3 nucleotide sequence: TGTGCCAGCAGTTACCGGACAGGCGTATTCACAGATACGCAGTATTTT. It yields the protein CASSYRTGVFTDTQYF.